The 7 T cell receptor beta chains given below trace back to one sample, sequenced in a study of glioma-infiltrating T cells after dendritic cell vaccination. Produced via immunoSEQ multiplex PCR; TCRdb's table is partial and in-frame only. The sample holds 55,000 to 75,000 clones, approximately 83% seen once. Sample time point: after dendritic cell vaccination, including at tumor progression/relapse. This specimen consisted of blood, obtained after dendritic cell vaccination. The source of these receptors is a human donor with glioblastoma.

The rearrangement uses TRBV11-2 and TRBJ2-2; D call uncertain. This CDR3 has 17 amino acids. The V gene lost 0 bases and the J gene lost 0 bases, with 11 bases spanning the gap. From germline, CDR1 is SGHAT and CDR2 FQNNGV. The chain's CDR3 is CASSLDLGNANTGELFF. The DNA of the CDR3 is TGTGCCAGCAGCTTAGATCTGGGCAACGCGAACACCGGGGAGCTGTTTTTT.

The chain carries TRBV7-3 and TRBJ2-2, with 7 bases fitting TRBD2. V was pared by 5 bases and J by 8 bases, with 8 bases of the junction left unmatched. The CDR3 loop spans 14 amino acids. The germline V gene encodes CDR1 SGHTA and CDR2 FQGTGA. CDR3 DNA sequence: TGTGCCAGCAGCGTCAACGCGGGGGTAGGGGAGCTGTTTTTT. Translated: CASSVNAGVGELFF.

This clone was seen only a few times. The CDR3 coding sequence is TGTGCCAGCAGTGAAGGACAGGGAAATTCACCCCTCCACTTT. Amino acids: CASSEGQGNSPLHF. The V and J genes are TRBV2 and TRBJ1-6; 7 bases line up with TRBD1. The V gene end was trimmed by 1 base and the J gene end by 7 bases; junction bases not matched to a gene: 1. The CDR3 runs 14 residues. Germline CDR1 is SNHLY and CDR2 is FYNNEI.

The V gene is TRBV7-9, the J gene TRBJ1-1, with 7 bases matching TRBD1. CDR1 is SEHNR and CDR2 is FQNEAQ in the germline V gene (reference sequence). J gave up 1 base and V 5 bases, and 1 base lay outside the gene matches. The CDR3 extends over 13 amino acids. As DNA, the CDR3 is TGTGCCAGCAGCCGACAGGGGAACACTGAAGCTTTCTTT. Protein: CASSRQGNTEAFF.

The chain employs TRBV7-3 and TRBJ2-2; the D gene is possibly TRBD2 (5 bases). Trimming shortened V by 5 bases and J by 1 base, and 11 bases separated the two germline ends. CDR1 is SGHTA and CDR2 is FQGTGA in the germline V gene. This CDR3 has 15 residues. The CDR3 here is CASSPSRENTGELFF. CDR3 sequence (DNA): TGTGCCAGCAGCCCGTCTCGGGAGAACACCGGGGAGCTGTTTTTT.

The chain employs TRBV19 and TRBJ1-1; TRBD1 is a possible D gene (6 bases). Per germline, CDR1 LNHDA and CDR2 SQIVND (reference sequence). CDR3 length equals 17 residues. Trimming shortened V by 3 bases and J by 1 base, and 18 bases separated the two germline ends. The CDR3 protein is CASSMGLQGAGNTEAFF. For the CDR3, the DNA is TGTGCCAGTAGTATGGGACTACAGGGTGCGGGGAACACTGAAGCTTTCTTT.

The V gene is TRBV30, the J gene TRBJ2-3; 9 bases agree with TRBD1. The length of the CDR3 is 14 residues. Losses at the gene ends were 5 bases for V and 3 bases for J; bases not matched to a gene: 6. CDR1 and CDR2 (germline): GTSNPN, SVGIG (reference sequence). The chain's CDR3 is CAWSRDRDTDTQYF. CDR3 coding DNA: TGTGCCTGGTCCCGGGACAGGGATACAGATACGCAGTATTTT.